This T cell receptor (beta chain) came from a study of cytomegalovirus exposure and HLA in healthy donors. The germline V gene has CDR1 SQVTM and CDR2 ANQGSEA. The junction had 4 bases not matched to a gene; V was cut back by 4 bases and J by 5 bases. The CDR3 contains 13 residues. It was with 60 Vbeta and 13 Jbeta primers that the PCR ran. Using immunoSEQ multiplex PCR, the repertoire was profiled, and TCRdb retains in-frame clones only, with some absent. The sample yields roughly 190,000 clones, roughly 9.5% seen once. This clone was counted a few times. Unrecorded immune exposure was likely among donors, who were nominally healthy when sampled.

What was sequenced was PBMCs. This receptor was identified in a woman younger than 45 in good health and CMV-seropositive. The chain carries TRBV29-1 and TRBJ1-2, with TRBD1 matching 10 bases. CDR3 bases: TGCAGCGTTGTGGGACAGGGGTTTTATGGCTACACCTTC. This translates into CSVVGQGFYGYTF.